The source of this T cell receptor (beta chain) is a study of blood T cell repertoires in COVID-19. Overall study context: There were acute and convalescent COVID-19 samples, and they came from the United States, Italy and Spain.

How the authors handled the data: Estimates of nucleated cell counts were drawn from the amplification of reference gene primers. Sequencing was performed with immunoSEQ multiplex PCR; in TCRdb, only in-frame clones are kept and a portion is missing. Clone size and the V and J calls come from that table; the DNA yielded D and trimming. The data show 250,000 or so clones, 88% seen once. Per the germline V gene, CDR1 is SGDLS and CDR2 is YYNGEE. The CDR3 totals 16 residues. Between the trimmed V and J ends, which lost 0 bases and 4 bases, there was a span of 16 bases. The sequencing sample was made of PBMCs or T cells enriched from blood (not recorded which). The TCR originated in a woman in her twenties or thirties who had been exposed to COVID-19. J is TRBJ2-5 and V is TRBV9; D might be TRBD1 (5 bases). CDR3 residues: CASSVAIGAATETQYF. The CDR3 DNA sequence: TGTGCCAGCAGCGTAGCCATAGGGGCAGCCACAGAGACCCAGTACTTC.